The T cell receptor beta chain described here comes from a study of technical replicates of blood from several donors. J gave up 1 base and V 7 bases, and 7 bases lay outside the gene matches. CDR3 length: 14 residues. Germline CDR1 SGHRS, CDR2 YFSETQ. Generated by immunoSEQ multiplex PCR, the TCRdb table keeps only in-frame clones and is missing some. The sample has tens of thousands of clones; about 90% are singletons. Material: T cells isolated from PBMCs. The chain recombines TRBV5-1 with TRBJ1-1, with 7 bases lining up with TRBD1. This TCR was sampled from a human donor in good health. CDR3 DNA sequence: TGCGCCAGCTGTGGAGGGGGCGGGAACACTGAAGCTTTCTTT. This sequence encodes CASCGGGGNTEAFF.